One and the same sample provided the 24 T cell receptor beta chains below, sequenced in a study of T cells after yellow fever vaccination. Each CDR3 protein is one row after TCRdb ran MiXCR on the 5' RACE reads. The sample lists almost 600,000 distinct CDR3 sequences, about 13% occurring once. The input for sequencing was PBMCs, taken on the day of the yellow fever booster vaccination. These receptors were collected from a man aged 25-45 years who received the YFV17D yellow fever vaccine.

This clonotype has more than one count but fewer than ten. The rearrangement joins TRBV7-2 to TRBJ2-1; 8 bases match TRBD2. V shed 5 bases and J 10 bases; nucleotides not matched to a gene: 13. Germline loops: CDR1 SGHTA, CDR2 FQGNSA. CDR3 length: 15 amino acids. The CDR3 DNA is TGTGCCAGCAGCCCGGGACTAGAGATGGGGAAAGAGCAGTTCTTC. Its protein is CASSPGLEMGKEQFF.

The chain uses TRBV4-1 and TRBJ2-7, with a weak D call TRBD2 (6 bases). The CDR3 is 15 amino acids. Between the trimmed V and J ends, which lost 0 bases and 3 bases, there was a span of 12 bases. Germline V gene lookup returns CDR1 MGHRA and CDR2 YSYEKL. The CDR3 nucleotides are TGCGCCAGCAGCCAAGATAGGGGAGGCGACTACGAGCAGTACTTC. Encoded protein: CASSQDRGGDYEQYF.

The chain couples TRBV21-1 to TRBJ2-4; the table's D call of TRBD1 was not tested on the DNA. TRBV21-1 is annotated as a pseudogene. This CDR3 contains 18 residues. The CDR3 sequence is CASSSRGAGFFAKNIQYF. In DNA form, the CDR3 reads TGTGCCAGCAGCTCCAGAGGGGCCGGATTTTTCGCCAAAAACATTCAGTACTTC.

This rearrangement joins TRBV7-9 to TRBJ2-7; D perhaps matches TRBD2 (6 bases). The length of the CDR3 is 13 residues. Germline V gives CDR1 SEHNR, CDR2 FQNEAQ (reference sequence). Trimming removed 7 bases from V and 3 bases from J, with 13 bases in between. This CDR3 reads CASTGTPDYEQYF. The DNA of the CDR3 is TGTGCCAGCACCGGGACTCCCGACTACGAGCAGTACTTC.

The table lists this clonotype with a few counts. This chain uses TRBV5-5 with TRBJ2-7; D gene unclear. CDR1 and CDR2 from the germline V gene are SGHKS and YYEKEE (reference sequence). There are 14 residues in the CDR3. V gave up 2 bases and J gave up 6 bases, with 15 bases separating them. The CDR3 bases are TGTGCCAGCAGCTTAGACTCAACGATCCTCGAGCAGTACTTC. This gives the protein CASSLDSTILEQYF.

The chain uses TRBV27 and TRBJ2-7; D is undetermined. CDR1 MNHEY and CDR2 SMNVEV come from the germline V gene (reference sequence). V lost 6 bases to trimming and J lost 2 bases, with 20 bases between them. The CDR3 runs to 16 residues. The CDR3 region has the DNA TGTGCCAGCAGCAGGCTCGGACCAAACGGCGCCTACGAGCAGTACTTC. As protein: CASSRLGPNGAYEQYF.

This chain connects TRBV5-1 to TRBJ1-1, with D maybe TRBD1 (6 bases). Germline V lookup: CDR1 SGHRS, CDR2 YFSETQ. The CDR3 has 14 amino acids. The V and J ends lost 4 bases and 6 bases respectively, with 16 bases between them. CDR3 nucleotides: TGCGCCAGCAGCCTCCCATCGGGGGGCCCTGAAGCTTTCTTT. It is translated as CASSLPSGGPEAFF. The variable domain in full, with the rest retrieved from reference TRBV5-1 and TRBJ1-1, is KAGVTQTPRYLIKTRGQQVTLSCSPISGHRSVSWYQQTPGQGLQFLFEYFSETQRNKGNFPGRFSGRQFSNSRSEMNVSTLELGDSALYLCASSLPSGGPEAFFGQGTRLTVV.

V and J are TRBV27 and TRBJ2-3; 7 nucleotides match TRBD2. CDR1 and CDR2 from the germline V gene are MNHEY and SMNVEV (reference sequence). CDR3 length: 14 amino acids. With 5 bases clipped from V and 4 bases from J, the junction kept 6 bases outside the gene matches. In DNA form, the CDR3 reads TGTGCCAGCAGTCCATGGGCGGGAGCAGATACGCAGTATTTT. Its translation: CASSPWAGADTQYF.

This clonotype was seen more than once but under ten times. The chain employs TRBV7-9 and TRBJ1-3, with D maybe TRBD1 (5 bases). Per the germline V gene, CDR1 is SEHNR and CDR2 is FQNEAQ (reference sequence). The CDR3 loop spans 14 amino acids. Trimming removed 1 base at V and 7 bases at J, with 11 bases between. The CDR3 coding sequence is TGTGCCAGCAGCTTAGATTCATGGGGCAACACCATATATTTT. It translates to CASSLDSWGNTIYF.

This clonotype was counted many times. The CDR3 region is CASRATNSYEQYF. DNA for the CDR3: TGTGCCAGCCGTGCAACTAACTCCTACGAGCAGTACTTC. The chain uses TRBV7-2 and TRBJ2-7, with D uncertain. Germline V gives CDR1 SGHTA, CDR2 FQGNSA. V lost 8 bases and J 0 bases, leaving 11 bases between the germline ends. The CDR3 is 13 residues long.

This clonotype showed up just a few times. This chain connects TRBV10-3 to TRBJ2-7, with unresolved D. The CDR3 is 12 amino acids. Trimming shortened V by 5 bases and J by 2 bases, and 7 bases separated the two germline ends. Germline loops: CDR1 ENHRY, CDR2 SYGVKD. Here the CDR3 DNA reads TGTGCCATCAGTACTCAAACCTACGAGCAGTACTTC. Its translation is CAISTQTYEQYF.

The chain uses TRBV9 and TRBJ2-3; 8 positions match TRBD2. Germline values: CDR1 SGDLS, CDR2 YYNGEE. V lost 0 bases and J lost 3; bases outside the gene matches: 3. The CDR3 extends over 15 amino acids. CDR3 protein: CASSVAGGPTDTQYF. CDR3 in DNA: TGTGCCAGCAGCGTAGCGGGAGGGCCGACAGATACGCAGTATTTT.

V and J are TRBV10-2 and TRBJ2-1; the match to TRBD2 covers 7 bases. The CDR3 extends over 15 amino acids. The V and J ends lost 2 bases and 3 bases, in that order; junction bases with no gene match: 4. CDR1 is WSHSY, CDR2 SAAADI, per germline. The CDR3 is CASSEGGSYYNEQFF. In DNA form, the CDR3 reads TGCGCCAGCAGTGAGGGCGGGAGTTACTACAATGAGCAGTTCTTC.

The sample holds a few counts of this clonotype. This sequence joins TRBV10-3 and TRBJ2-7; TRBD2 matches at 14 bases. The CDR3 totals 16 residues. J lost 4 bases, V lost 2 bases, and 4 bases had no gene match. In germline, CDR1 is ENHRY, CDR2 SYGVKD. The CDR3 spells CAISEGTSGSGYEQYF. The CDR3 DNA sequence: TGTGCCATCAGTGAGGGGACTAGCGGGAGCGGTTACGAGCAGTACTTC.

The rearrangement uses TRBV6-5 and TRBJ1-2; D perhaps matches TRBD1 (5 bases). The CDR3 is 15 amino acids. Trimming removed 0 bases at V and 8 bases at J, with 16 bases between. The germline gives CDR1 MNHEY, CDR2 SVGAGI. In nucleotides, the CDR3 is TGTGCCAGCAGTTACTCGGGCCTAACGGGGCCCGGCTACACCTTC. Amino acid sequence: CASSYSGLTGPGYTF.

CDR3 DNA: TGTGCCAGCAGCTCAGCCTACGCGGGGGCCTACGAGCAGTACTTC. Residues: CASSSAYAGAYEQYF. The J gene is TRBJ2-7, the V gene TRBV7-2; 7 nucleotides match TRBD2. The germline V gene has CDR1 SGHTA and CDR2 FQGNSA. The length of the CDR3 is 15 residues. The V segment lost 4 bases and the J segment 2 bases; nucleotides outside the gene matches: 8.

The chain joins TRBV11-2 to TRBJ2-3, with 7 bases matching TRBD2. The junction had 7 bases not matched to a gene; V was cut back by 9 bases and J by 1 base. Germline CDR1 and CDR2: SGHAT and FQNNGV. The CDR3 consists of 14 residues. CDR3 residues: CASALTSGTDTQYF. CDR3 bases: TGTGCCAGTGCTCTTACTAGCGGCACAGATACGCAGTATTTT.

This clonotype has a handful of counts. The chain uses TRBV10-3 and TRBJ1-2; no firm D call. Trimming removed 4 bases at V and 8 bases at J, with 11 bases between. The length of the CDR3 is 12 residues. Looked up from germline, CDR1 is ENHRY and CDR2 is SYGVKD. The CDR3 DNA follows: TGTGCCATCAGTGGGTTCGTCCGGGGCTACACCTTC. Protein sequence: CAISGFVRGYTF.

This clonotype was observed a few times. The chain has TRBV18 and TRBJ2-1, with 10 bases aligning to TRBD2. Germline V gene lookup returns CDR1 KGHSH and CDR2 LQKENI. V gave up 3 bases and J gave up 2 bases; unmatched junction bases: 7. The length of the CDR3 is 17 residues. CDR3 region: CASSPRPSGGTYNEQFF. CDR3 nucleotides: TGTGCCAGCTCACCTCGCCCTAGCGGGGGCACCTACAATGAGCAGTTCTTC.

This clonotype was recorded a few times. The V and J genes are TRBV3-1 and TRBJ2-1; 9 bases agree with TRBD2. Losses at the gene ends were 5 bases for V and 7 bases for J; bases not matched to a gene: 9. This CDR3 contains 15 residues. Germline V gene data show CDR1 as LGHDT and CDR2 as YNNKEL (reference sequence). The CDR3 DNA follows: TGTGCCAGCAGCAAACTCGGACTAGCGAGGAATGAGCAGTTCTTC. Its translation: CASSKLGLARNEQFF.

The rearrangement links TRBV9 to TRBJ1-3; D is undetermined. The CDR3 is 14 amino acids. Trimming removed 0 bases at V and 5 bases at J, with 9 bases between. CDR1 and CDR2 (germline): SGDLS, YYNGEE. The CDR3, as DNA: TGTGCCAGCAGCGTAGCGGGTCACCGAAACACCATATATTTT. Its translation: CASSVAGHRNTIYF.

The chain uses TRBV4-1 and TRBJ2-1; D remains unclear. Germline values: CDR1 MGHRA, CDR2 YSYEKL. The CDR3 is 16 amino acids. V lost 3 bases, J lost 0 bases, and 12 bases lay in between. The CDR3, as DNA: TGCGCCAGCAGCCAGTTTGAAAGGAGCTCCTACAATGAGCAGTTCTTC. It codes for CASSQFERSSYNEQFF.

This clonotype showed up just a few times. This chain uses TRBV7-2 with TRBJ2-7, with no clear D. This CDR3 is 15 amino acids long. Trimming took 3 bases from V and 0 from J, leaving 12 bases between them. Germline-derived CDR1 and CDR2 are SGHTA and FQGNSA. CDR3 sequence (DNA): TGTGCCAGCAGCTTTCGACACGCCGGCTCCTACGAGCAGTACTTC. This encodes CASSFRHAGSYEQYF.

This clonotype was seen many times. Here the CDR3 DNA reads TGTGCCAGCAGCAGCCGGGCTGGGGCCAACGTCCTGACTTTC. Translation: CASSSRAGANVLTF. The genes are TRBV7-3 and TRBJ2-6; D unresolved. The CDR3 runs to 14 residues. Germline V gene data show CDR1 as SGHTA and CDR2 as FQGTGA. Trimming stripped 5 bases from V and 2 bases from J, with 7 bases between.